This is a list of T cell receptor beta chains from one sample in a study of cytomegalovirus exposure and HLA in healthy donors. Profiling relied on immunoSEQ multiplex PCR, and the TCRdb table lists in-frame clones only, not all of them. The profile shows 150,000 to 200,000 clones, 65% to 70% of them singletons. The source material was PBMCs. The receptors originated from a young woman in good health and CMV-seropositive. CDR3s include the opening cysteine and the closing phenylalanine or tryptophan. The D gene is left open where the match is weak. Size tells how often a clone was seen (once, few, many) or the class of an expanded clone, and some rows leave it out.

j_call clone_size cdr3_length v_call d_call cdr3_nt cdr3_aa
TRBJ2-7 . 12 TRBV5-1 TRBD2 TGCGCCAGCAGCTGGGGGGGATCCGAGCAGTACTTC CASSWGGSEQYF
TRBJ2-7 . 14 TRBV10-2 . TGCGCCAGCAGGGGACAAGTAGCTGCCTACGAGCAGTACTTC CASRGQVAAYEQYF
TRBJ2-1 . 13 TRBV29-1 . TGCAGCGTTGCGGGGGAGGTTATGAATGAGCAGTTCTTC CSVAGEVMNEQFF
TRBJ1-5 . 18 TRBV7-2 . TGTGCCAGCAGCTTAGCGCGTATAGCGGGAGGGCTCACAGATACGCAGCATTTT CASSLARIAGGLTDTQHF
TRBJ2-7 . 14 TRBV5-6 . TGTGCCAGCAGCTTGGACAGGGTGTCCTACGAGCAGTACTTC CASSLDRVSYEQYF
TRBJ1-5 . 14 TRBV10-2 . TGCGCCAGCAGTGAGCCCGGACACGGTCAGCCCCAGCATTTT CASSEPGHGQPQHF
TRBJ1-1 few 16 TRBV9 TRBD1 TGTGCCAGCAGCGTAGCGGAAAGGACAGGGGGAACTGAAGCTTTCTTT CASSVAERTGGTEAFF
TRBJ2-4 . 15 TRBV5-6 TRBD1 TGTGCCAGCAGCACGTTAGACAGGGTCGAACACATTCAGTACTTC CASSTLDRVEHIQYF
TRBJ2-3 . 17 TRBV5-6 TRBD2 TGTGCCAGCAGCCATATTTCGGCGGGAGGTGGCACAGATACGCAGTATTTT CASSHISAGGGTDTQYF
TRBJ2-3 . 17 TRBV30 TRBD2 TGTGCCTGGAGTCTCACCCAGGGACTACCTGGCACAGATACGCAGTATTTT CAWSLTQGLPGTDTQYF
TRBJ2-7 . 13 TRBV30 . TGTGCCTGGAGTGGGACAGTCCCTAACGAGCAGTACTTC CAWSGTVPNEQYF
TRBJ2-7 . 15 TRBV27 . TGTGCCAGCAGTTTAAAGGCAGGGGGGTCCTACGAGCAGTACTTC CASSLKAGGSYEQYF
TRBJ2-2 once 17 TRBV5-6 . TGTGCCAGCAGCGAACTATGGACGGGGATGAACACCGGGGAGCTGTTTTTT CASSELWTGMNTGELFF
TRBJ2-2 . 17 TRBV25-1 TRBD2 TGTGCCAGCAGTAAGGTAGCGGGGGGCCTTAACACCGGGGAGCTGTTTTTT CASSKVAGGLNTGELFF
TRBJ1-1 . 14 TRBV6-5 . TGTGCCAGCAGTCAGGGGATCTGGAACACTGAAGCTTTCTTT CASSQGIWNTEAFF
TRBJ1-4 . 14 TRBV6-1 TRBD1 TGTGCCAGCAGTACCGGGACAGGGTATGAAAAACTGTTTTTT CASSTGTGYEKLFF
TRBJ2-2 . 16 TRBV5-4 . TGTGCCAGCAGCTTGGGAGTCTCGCGGAGTGCCGGGGAGCTGTTTTTT CASSLGVSRSAGELFF
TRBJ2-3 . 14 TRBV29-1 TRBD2 TGCAGCGTTGATAGCGGGGGAACCACAGATACGCAGTATTTT CSVDSGGTTDTQYF
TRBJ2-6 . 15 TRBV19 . TGTGCCAGTAGTAGGCAGTTCTCTGGGGCCAACGTCCTGACTTTC CASSRQFSGANVLTF
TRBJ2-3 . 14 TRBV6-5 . TGTGCCAGCAGTCAGGACAGACGCACAGATACGCAGTATTTT CASSQDRRTDTQYF
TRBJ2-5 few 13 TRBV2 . TGTGCCAGCAGTGCCCGTATCGGTCGGACCCAGTACTTC CASSARIGRTQYF
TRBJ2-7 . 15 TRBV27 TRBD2 TGTGCCAGCAGTTTATCAGCGGGATCGGTGTTCGAGCAGTACTTC CASSLSAGSVFEQYF
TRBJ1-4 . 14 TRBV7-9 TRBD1 TGTGCCAGCAGCCGACAGGGGTCTAATGAAAAACTGTTTTTT CASSRQGSNEKLFF
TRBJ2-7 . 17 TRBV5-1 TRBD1 TGCGCCAGCAGCCCAACCCTTTTGGACAGGGGCTCCTACGAGCAGTACTTC CASSPTLLDRGSYEQYF
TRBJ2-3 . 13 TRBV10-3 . TGTGCCATCAGCCCGCGGAGCCCAGATACGCAGTATTTT CAISPRSPDTQYF
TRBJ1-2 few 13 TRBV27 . TGTGCCAGCAGTCTAACACAGCAATATGGCTACACCTTC CASSLTQQYGYTF
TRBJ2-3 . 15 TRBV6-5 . TGTGCCAGCAGTTATGGAGCGGAGTCGGCAGATACGCAGTATTTT CASSYGAESADTQYF
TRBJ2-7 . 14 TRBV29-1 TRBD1 TGCAGCGTTCCCGGGACAGAAAGCTCCTACGAGCAGTACTTC CSVPGTESSYEQYF
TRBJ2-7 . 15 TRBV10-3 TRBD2 TGTGCCATCAGTGAGGAGCGGGAGGGTCCCTACGAGCAGTACTTC CAISEEREGPYEQYF
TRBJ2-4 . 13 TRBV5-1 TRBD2 TGCGCCAGCAGCTTCGCGGGGGAAGACATTCAGTACTTC CASSFAGEDIQYF
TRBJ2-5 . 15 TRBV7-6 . TGTGCCAGCAGCAAGAGGGTTCTTGCCCAAGAGACCCAGTACTTC CASSKRVLAQETQYF
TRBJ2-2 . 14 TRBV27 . TGTGCCAGCAGTTTATCCACGAACACCGGGGAGCTGTTTTTT CASSLSTNTGELFF
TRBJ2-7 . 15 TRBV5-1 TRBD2 TGCGCCAGCAGCTTGGAGCGGGGGGGCTCCTACGAGCAGTACTTC CASSLERGGSYEQYF
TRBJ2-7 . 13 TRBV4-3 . TGCGCCAGCAGCCCGAGCCCAGGGTTCGAGCAGTACTTC CASSPSPGFEQYF
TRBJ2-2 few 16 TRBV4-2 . TGTGCCAGCAGCCGCACCACCGGCGGAGAGACCGGGGAGCTGTTTTTT CASSRTTGGETGELFF
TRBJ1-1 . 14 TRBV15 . TGTGCCACCAGCAAGGCCCTAGGACAGCTTGAAGCTTTCTTT CATSKALGQLEAFF
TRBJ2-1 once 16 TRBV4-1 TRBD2 TGCGCCAGCAGCCAGCGCCCGGGACTAGGGGACGATGAGCAGTTCTTC CASSQRPGLGDDEQFF
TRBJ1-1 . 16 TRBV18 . TGTGCCAGCTCACCACCGGGGCAGTCCCTAAACACTGAAGCTTTCTTT CASSPPGQSLNTEAFF
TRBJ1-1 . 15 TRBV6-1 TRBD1 TGTGCCAGCAGTGACAGGGGGCTAATGAACACTGAAGCTTTCTTT CASSDRGLMNTEAFF
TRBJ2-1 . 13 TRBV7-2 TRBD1 TGTGCTAGCGCTGGGACAGGGTATGCTGAGCAGTTCTTC CASAGTGYAEQFF
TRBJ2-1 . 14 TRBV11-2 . TGTGCCAGCAGCAAACCGCTTAGCGACAATGAGCAGTTCTTC CASSKPLSDNEQFF
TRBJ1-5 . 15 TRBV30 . TGTGCCTGGAGTGTAGGTACAGGGTCCAATCAGCCCCAGCATTTT CAWSVGTGSNQPQHF
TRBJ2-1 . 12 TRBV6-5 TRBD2 TGTGCCGGGGGGGTCCCGGGGACTGGGGAGTTCTTC CAGGVPGTGEFF
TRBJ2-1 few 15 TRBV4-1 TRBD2 TGCGCCAGCAGCCAAACTAGCGGCGCGTACAATGAGCAGTTCTTC CASSQTSGAYNEQFF
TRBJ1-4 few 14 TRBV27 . TGTGCCAGCAGTGGCCGGGGGCGGGAGGAAAAACTGTTTTTT CASSGRGREEKLFF
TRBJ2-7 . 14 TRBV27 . TGTGCCAGCAGGCGAGGCGGGTACGCCTACGAGCAGTACTTC CASRRGGYAYEQYF
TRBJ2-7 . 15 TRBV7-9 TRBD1 TGTGCCAGCAGCCTAGGACAGGGGCGGCCCTACGAGCAGTACTTC CASSLGQGRPYEQYF
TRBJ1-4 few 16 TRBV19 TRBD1 TGTGCCAGTAGTATGTCAGCCGGGACAGGGAATGAAAAACTGTTTTTT CASSMSAGTGNEKLFF
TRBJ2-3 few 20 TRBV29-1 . TGCAGCGTTGAAGACCCAGGGTACCATGGGGCCGCACCTATTCCAGATACGCAGTATTTT CSVEDPGYHGAAPIPDTQYF
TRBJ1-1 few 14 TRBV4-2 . TGTGCCAGCAGCCCGTCCAGGCGACAGTCAGGAGCTTTCTTT CASSPSRRQSGAFF
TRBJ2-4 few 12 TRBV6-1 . TGTGCCAGCAGTGAATCAGGGTGGAACCAGTACTTC CASSESGWNQYF
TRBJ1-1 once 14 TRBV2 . TGTGCCAGCAGTCTAAGGGGGAGGGACACTGAAGCTTTCTTT CASSLRGRDTEAFF
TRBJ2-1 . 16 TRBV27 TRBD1 TGTGCCAGTCTTCTGTTTCCGGGACAGGGGGCGTCTGAGCAGTTCTTC CASLLFPGQGASEQFF
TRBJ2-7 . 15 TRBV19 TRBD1 TGTGCCAGTAGTATAGGTCAGAACAGGGGCTACGAGCAGTACTTC CASSIGQNRGYEQYF